These T cell receptor beta chains were read from a single sample in a study of blood T cell repertoires in COVID-19. Profiled with immunoSEQ multiplex PCR; TCRdb holds only in-frame clones, not every one. In the table there are about 49,000 clones, over 80% of which are singletons. The material sequenced was peripheral blood. Every receptor here comes from an elderly woman with COVID-19, enrolled during active disease. CDR3s include the opening cysteine and the closing phenylalanine or tryptophan.

J gene,V gene,CDR3 protein
TRBJ2-2,TRBV18,CASSRPGQNTGELFF
TRBJ1-1,TRBV19,CASSTQVNTEAFF
TRBJ1-1,TRBV19,CASSPGTGGKLRTEAFF
TRBJ2-7,TRBV7-9,CASSQTGVEQYF
TRBJ2-5,TRBV3-1/TRBV3-2,CASSQGLAGGRETQYF
TRBJ2-5,TRBV7-3,CASSLGAGGGQETQYF
TRBJ2-1,TRBV5-1,CARSHRGGASGRDEQFF
TRBJ1-2,TRBV2,CASSEAIMTIGYTF
TRBJ1-1,TRBV11-3,CASSSGQGKNTEAFF
TRBJ2-5,TRBV11-2,CASTPGGGGETQYF
TRBJ2-6,TRBV7-8,CASSPTAGANVLTF
TRBJ1-4,TRBV5-1,CASSLGQGAVTNEKLFF
TRBJ2-1,TRBV7-2,CASSTLAVDKQFF
TRBJ1-1,TRBV11-2,CASSPIGTGLNTEAFF
TRBJ2-4,TRBV6-1,CASSEALFQGQNIQYF
TRBJ1-1,TRBV5-1,CASSRLRQGVDTEAFF
TRBJ1-1,TRBV18,CASSSQGTQGARTTEAFF
TRBJ1-2,TRBV19,CASSIGARGRYGYTF
TRBJ2-7,TRBV7-2,CASSLELRTNGYEQYF
TRBJ2-1,TRBV5-1,CASSKGLVGNEQFF
TRBJ1-3,TRBV4-1,CASSRRGNSGNTIYF
TRBJ1-1,TRBV18,CASSGGNTEAFF
TRBJ1-1,TRBV7-9,CASSLRGIEAFF
TRBJ1-1,TRBV27,CASSFLGTTNTEAFF
TRBJ1-5,TRBV28,CASSTPLTLSNQPQHF
TRBJ2-2,TRBV3-1/TRBV3-2,CASSQTGLSGELFF
TRBJ2-5,TRBV5-4,CASSRDGLFQETQYF
TRBJ2-7,TRBV5-1,CASSLIQGARLEQYF
TRBJ2-1,TRBV24-1,CATSDFPYEQFF
TRBJ1-1,TRBV7-8,CASSLAKRYTEAFF
TRBJ1-1,TRBV6-5,CASSYSGRVNTEAFF
TRBJ1-5,TRBV28,CASSLLYMGTGAHF
TRBJ1-2,TRBV10-3,CAISDRTGGYGYTF
TRBJ1-2,TRBV18,CASSPSILANYGYTF
TRBJ1-1,TRBV19,CASSSSEAFF